One sample yielded the 14 T cell receptor beta chains listed below, sequenced in a study of T cells after yellow fever vaccination. TCRdb recomputed calls from the 5' RACE reads with MiXCR, one row per CDR3 protein. The table records 300,000 to 400,000 distinct CDR3 sequences, about 9.5% of them present only once. The sample here was PBMCs, taken on the day of the first yellow fever vaccination. These receptor sequences come from a man aged 18 to 29 who received the YFV17D yellow fever vaccine.

This chain connects TRBV20-1 to TRBJ2-5; 8 positions agree with TRBD2. This CDR3 region has 13 residues. Germline loops: CDR1 DFQATT, CDR2 SNEGSKA (reference sequence). V lost 6 bases to trimming and J lost 1 base; unmatched junction nucleotides: 4. The CDR3 loop is CSAIAGTQETQYF. In nucleotides, the CDR3 is TGCAGTGCCATAGCGGGGACCCAAGAGACCCAGTACTTC.

This clonotype was found many times. The chain uses TRBV10-2 and TRBJ2-3; D remains unclear. This CDR3 contains 12 residues. Trimming left V 4 bases short and J 6 bases short, with 8 bases between. Germline V gene data show CDR1 as WSHSY and CDR2 as SAAADI. In nucleotides, the CDR3 is TGCGCCAGCAGTGTAGGGCCGGATACGCAGTATTTT. As protein: CASSVGPDTQYF.

This clonotype was seen only a few times. The chain carries TRBV21-1 and TRBJ2-1; the table assigns TRBD1, which was not confirmed against the DNA. TRBV21-1 is classified as a pseudogene. The CDR3 has 14 residues. CDR3 in amino acids: CASSAGQGYNEQFF. DNA of the CDR3: TGTGCCAGCAGCGCCGGACAGGGCTACAATGAGCAGTTCTTC.

The V call is TRBV4-2, the J call TRBJ1-2, with a possible D match to TRBD1 (5 bases). CDR3 length equals 15 residues. Trimming removed 2 bases from V and 3 bases from J, with 13 bases in between. Germline V gene lookup returns CDR1 LGHNA and CDR2 YNFKEQ. The CDR3 DNA reads as TGTGCCAGCAGCCAAACCCGGGACCGGGACTATGGCTACACCTTC. It encodes CASSQTRDRDYGYTF.

This clonotype was detected a few times. The chain combines TRBV7-9 with TRBJ1-1; D remains ambiguous. The germline V and J ends were trimmed by 4 bases and 8 bases, with 11 bases remaining between them. Germline lookup yields CDR1 SEHNR and CDR2 FQNEAQ (reference sequence). This CDR3 has 12 amino acids. CDR3 coding DNA: TGTGCCAGCAGCTATCGACGGGAGGAAGCTTTCTTT. Protein product: CASSYRREEAFF.

The chain has TRBV5-4 and TRBJ2-3; 7 bases are a match to TRBD2. J was trimmed by 1 base and V by 4 bases; bases with no gene match: 9. The CDR3 runs to 16 residues. Germline CDR1 SGHNT, CDR2 YYREEE (reference sequence). The CDR3 sequence: CASSGGGEIGTDTQYF. The CDR3 DNA follows: TGTGCCAGCAGCGGGGGGGGGGAAATTGGCACAGATACGCAGTATTTT.

A remark on this clonotype: This may come from a read error, since a much larger clone is one base off. The chain employs TRBV3-1 and TRBJ1-5; 8 bases agree with TRBD1. V lost 8 bases, J lost 7 bases, and 13 bases stayed unmatched. Germline CDR1 reads LGHDT; CDR2 reads YNNKEL (reference sequence). The CDR3 spans 15 residues. The CDR3 DNA is TGTGCCAGCTGCCGAGGACAGGGAGGCGGGCAGCCCCAGCATTTT. Its translation: CASCRGQGGGQPQHF.

The rearrangement uses TRBV6-2 or TRBV6-3 and TRBJ2-7; 7 bases agree with TRBD1. Germline CDR1 MNHEY, CDR2 SVGEGT. This CDR3 is built from 15 residues. The junction had 12 bases not matched to a gene; V was cut back by 4 bases and J by 6 bases. CDR3 protein: CASSSYRNDRAEQYV. CDR3 sequence (DNA): TGTGCCAGCAGTTCTTACAGAAACGACAGGGCCGAGCAGTACGTC.

The gene calls are TRBV27 and TRBJ2-7; D might be TRBD1 or TRBD2, each matching 5 bases. The germline V gene has CDR1 MNHEY and CDR2 SMNVEV (reference sequence). Between the trimmed V and J ends, which lost 3 bases and 2 bases, there was a span of 14 bases. The CDR3 runs 15 residues. The CDR3 here is CASSLSGASTYEQYF. CDR3 DNA: TGTGCCAGCAGTTTGTCCGGGGCCTCCACCTACGAGCAGTACTTC.

CDR3 loop: CSVVAGGRETQYF. The DNA of the CDR3 is TGCAGTGTCGTAGCGGGGGGGAGAGAGACCCAGTACTTC. This chain links TRBV20-1 with TRBJ2-5; TRBD2 aligns across 11 bases. The CDR3 runs 13 residues. V gave up 7 bases and J gave up 4 bases; unmatched junction bases: 5. Germline CDR1 and CDR2: DFQATT and SNEGSKA (reference sequence).

This clonotype has more than one count but fewer than ten. The chain employs TRBV5-6 and TRBJ2-7, with 9 positions matching TRBD1. Germline V gives CDR1 SGHDT, CDR2 YYEEEE. The CDR3 totals 17 residues. After removal of 4 bases from V and 1 base from J, the junction contained 12 bases not matched to a gene. The CDR3 bases are TGTGCCAGCAGCGCTTACCGGGACAGGGCAGGGTCCTACGAGCAGTACGTC. Its translation: CASSAYRDRAGSYEQYV.

The chain employs TRBV25-1 and TRBJ1-1, with 7 positions matching TRBD1. The germline gives CDR1 MGHDK, CDR2 SYGVNS. CDR3 length equals 15 residues. The trim removed 3 bases at V and 2 bases at J, leaving 6 bases unmatched. DNA of the CDR3: TGTGCCAGCAGTGATTGGGACAGTTTAAACACTGAAGCTTTCTTT. Translated, it gives CASSDWDSLNTEAFF.

This clonotype occurred many times. The chain links TRBV6-1 to TRBJ1-1, with 9 positions matching TRBD1. Germline V gene data show CDR1 as MNHNS and CDR2 as SASEGT. The length of the CDR3 is 15 residues. The junction had 8 bases not matched to a gene; V was cut back by 6 bases and J by 3 bases. The CDR3, as DNA: TGTGCCAGCAGGCAACAGGGGGCTGGGGACACTGAAGCTTTCTTT. It translates to CASRQQGAGDTEAFF.

This clonotype appeared a few times. This chain uses TRBV4-1 with TRBJ1-5, with D hard to call. Germline lookup yields CDR1 MGHRA and CDR2 YSYEKL. The CDR3 runs to 17 residues. Trimming pared 0 bases from V and 4 bases from J, leaving 16 bases between. CDR3 in DNA: TGCGCCAGCAGCCAAGACAGGCAGGTGGAACTAAATCAGCCCCAGCATTTT. Its protein is CASSQDRQVELNQPQHF.